This T cell receptor beta chain was documented in a study of T cells after yellow fever vaccination. Notes on the study in general: Abundant clonotypes from the bulk population could get into FACS-sorted repertoires as contaminants. Researchers report a weaker secondary response that nonetheless peaked faster, day 5 versus 15. Post-booster repertoires contained most primary-vaccination clones again (96% CD4, roughly 91% CD8).

This clonotype has a count of ten or more. Antigen unknown. As TCR cDNA was made by 5'RACE template switching, a universal primer site and UMIs were added. Using its own MiXCR run on the 5' RACE reads, TCRdb lists one record per CDR3 protein. The sample carries about 400,000 distinct CDR3 sequences, over 5% recorded once. The germline V gene encodes CDR1 SGHTA and CDR2 FQGNSA. Trimming left V 0 bases short and J 2 bases short, with 7 bases between. The CDR3 is 15 residues long. The source of this sequence is a young man who received the YFV17D yellow fever vaccine. The V and J genes are TRBV7-2 and TRBJ2-2; D perhaps matches TRBD1 (6 bases). The specimen was PBMCs, collected 5 days after the yellow fever booster vaccination. In nucleotides, the CDR3 is TGTGCCAGCAGCTTAGCCAGGGGTAACACCGGGGAGCTGTTTTTT. Translated, it gives CASSLARGNTGELFF.